The 24 T cell receptor beta chains below come from one sample, sequenced in a study of identical twins. TCRdb itself ran the 5' RACE reads through MiXCR, one entry per CDR3 protein. The table lists 520,000 or so distinct CDR3 sequences, about 20% of them singletons. These data were likewise used in another study, on T cells expressing NK-cell markers.

The sequenced material came from CD4+ T cells sorted from blood. The source is a young woman in good health.

V and J are TRBV20-1 and TRBJ2-2; D gene unclear. The CDR3 consists of 13 residues. Germline V gene sequence: CDR1 DFQATT, CDR2 SNEGSKA (reference sequence). Trimming stripped 5 bases from V and 1 base from J, with 8 bases between. Written as DNA, the CDR3 is TGCAGTGCTTTGTTCTGGAACACCGGGGAGCTGTTTTTT. Its translation: CSALFWNTGELFF.

This clonotype occurred a few times. The chain combines TRBV24-1 with TRBJ2-2; the D is unclear. Germline CDR1 is KGHDR and CDR2 is SFDVKD. CDR3 size: 12 residues. Deletions cut 9 bases from V and 4 bases from J, with 8 bases between. CDR3 coding DNA: TGTGCCACCGGCGAGGTCACCGGGGAGCTGTTTTTT. It encodes CATGEVTGELFF.

The chain has TRBV12-3 or TRBV12-4 and TRBJ2-7; D perhaps matches TRBD2 (5 bases). Trimming removed 7 bases from V and 3 bases from J, with 13 bases in between. The CDR3 has 13 residues. The CDR3 sequence: CASTLDRDYEQYF. For the CDR3, the DNA is TGTGCCAGCACTCTCGACCGGGACTACGAGCAGTACTTC.

This clonotype was detected a few times. V and J are TRBV11-2 and TRBJ2-3; 11 bases match TRBD2. With 4 bases clipped from V and 3 bases from J, the junction kept 15 bases outside the gene matches. In germline, CDR1 is SGHAT, CDR2 FQNNGV. The CDR3 extends over 19 amino acids. CDR3 coding DNA: TGTGCCAGCAGCTCTTCCCCTAGGCTAGCGGGGGGTAGGACAGATACGCAGTATTTT. It is translated as CASSSSPRLAGGRTDTQYF.

This chain connects TRBV4-2 to TRBJ2-3, with 8 bases identical to TRBD1. CDR1 is LGHNA, CDR2 YNFKEQ, per germline. The CDR3 covers 16 residues. The V and J ends lost 2 bases and 6 bases, in that order; junction bases with no gene match: 10. DNA for the CDR3: TGTGCCAGCAGCCAACCCGACAGGGGTTGGGGTGATACGCAGTATTTT. Its protein is CASSQPDRGWGDTQYF.

In its sample, this clonotype was seen a few times. The chain couples TRBV6-2 or TRBV6-3 to TRBJ1-6; no definite D call. V was trimmed by 6 bases and J by 3 bases, leaving 6 bases between them. The CDR3 length is 13 residues. In germline, CDR1 is MNHEY, CDR2 SVGEGT. CDR3 sequence reads: CASSELYNSPLHF. The DNA of the CDR3 is TGTGCCAGCAGCGAACTCTATAATTCACCCCTCCACTTT.

The chain recombines TRBV7-9 with TRBJ2-7; D is uncertain. The CDR3 loop spans 14 amino acids. Germline V gene data show CDR1 as SEHNR and CDR2 as FQNEAQ (reference sequence). V lost 4 bases, J lost 2 bases, and 12 bases lay in between. CDR3 region: CASSSDNSPYEQYF. In nucleotides, the CDR3 is TGTGCCAGCAGCTCAGATAATAGTCCCTACGAGCAGTACTTC. The full variable domain, completed using reference TRBV7-9 and TRBJ2-7, is DTGVSQNPRHKITKRGQNVTFRCDPISEHNRLYWYRQTLGQGPEFLTYFQNEAQLEKSRLLSDRFSAERPKGSFSTLEIQRTEQGDSAMYLCASSSDNSPYEQYFGPGTRLTVT.

The chain has TRBV18 and TRBJ1-2; 7 bases agree with TRBD1. The CDR3 is 14 amino acids. V dropped 5 bases and J dropped 8; count of bases not matched to a gene: 11. Looked up from germline, CDR1 is KGHSH and CDR2 is LQKENI. The chain's CDR3 is CASSEGTAKGGYTF. The CDR3 bases are TGTGCCAGCTCAGAAGGGACAGCGAAGGGCGGCTACACCTTC.

This clonotype was found a few times. This rearrangement joins TRBV20-1 to TRBJ2-1, with D possibly matching TRBD2 (5 bases). The CDR3 is made up of 13 amino acids. Trimming left V 5 bases short and J 6 bases short, with 14 bases between. Per the germline V gene, CDR1 is DFQATT and CDR2 is SNEGSKA (reference sequence). Here the CDR3 reads CSAWTFRGNEQFF. CDR3 nucleotide sequence: TGCAGTGCTTGGACTTTCAGAGGCAATGAGCAGTTCTTC.

This clonotype occurred a few times. The chain couples TRBV5-5 to TRBJ2-3; TRBD1 or TRBD2 may be the D gene (5 bases each). This CDR3 region has 15 residues. V lost 1 base and J 0 bases, leaving 9 bases between the germline ends. In germline, CDR1 is SGHKS, CDR2 YYEKEE (reference sequence). The DNA of the CDR3 is TGTGCCAGCAGCTTGTATGGGGGTAGCACAGATACGCAGTATTTT. It codes for CASSLYGGSTDTQYF. Filled out from reference TRBV5-5 and TRBJ2-3, the complete variable domain reads DAGVTQSPTHLIKTRGQQVTLRCSPISGHKSVSWYQQVLGQGPQFIFQYYEKEERGRGNFPDRFSARQFPNYSSELNVNALLLGDSALYLCASSLYGGSTDTQYFGPGTRLTVL.

The chain couples TRBV5-1 to TRBJ2-5, with no clear D. This CDR3 region has 13 residues. V was pared by 5 bases and J by 2 bases, with 10 bases between. Per germline, CDR1 SGHRS and CDR2 YFSETQ. CDR3 residues: CASSYRVQETQYF. DNA of the CDR3: TGCGCCAGCAGTTATAGGGTACAAGAGACCCAGTACTTC.

The rearrangement uses TRBV25-1 and TRBJ1-1; no firm D call. V lost 5 bases, J lost 8 bases, and 9 bases lay in between. Looked up from germline, CDR1 is MGHDK and CDR2 is SYGVNS. CDR3 length: 11 residues. CDR3 in DNA: TGTGCCAGCAGTAGGTGGAGCGAAGCTTTCTTT. Translation: CASSRWSEAFF.

J is TRBJ1-5 and V is TRBV20-1; D is possibly TRBD1 (5 bases). Germline loops: CDR1 DFQATT, CDR2 SNEGSKA (reference sequence). This CDR3 has 14 amino acids. Trimming took off 1 base at V and 0 bases at J, with 7 bases between the two ends. The CDR3 nucleotides are TGCAGTGCTAGAGTAGGGGCTAGCAATCAGCCCCAGCATTTT. Translation: CSARVGASNQPQHF.

V is TRBV20-1 and J is TRBJ2-2; D remains unclear. Germline CDR1 and CDR2: DFQATT and SNEGSKA (reference sequence). V lost 3 bases, J lost 7 bases, and 18 bases lay in between. CDR3 size: 15 residues. The DNA of the CDR3 is TGCAGTGCTAGGCAAGCATCGGCTCTTGTCGGGGAGCTGTTTTTT. Its translation: CSARQASALVGELFF.

This chain joins TRBV12-3 or TRBV12-4 and TRBJ1-3; 8 bases are shared with TRBD1. The CDR3 length is 15 residues. The junction had 10 bases not matched to a gene; V was cut back by 8 bases and J by 4 bases. Written as DNA, the CDR3 is TGTGCCAGCGGCAAGGACAGGGCATCAGGAAACACCATATATTTT. It codes for CASGKDRASGNTIYF.

This clonotype was observed a few times. The rearrangement links TRBV20-1 to TRBJ2-5; 13 bases align to TRBD2. CDR1 is DFQATT and CDR2 is SNEGSKA in the germline V gene (reference sequence). The trim removed 5 bases at V and 4 bases at J, leaving 7 bases unmatched. The CDR3 runs to 15 residues. CDR3 residues: CSAVGLAGEPETQYF. The CDR3 region has the DNA TGCAGTGCTGTCGGACTAGCGGGAGAACCAGAGACCCAGTACTTC.

This clonotype was detected only a few times. V and J are TRBV25-1 and TRBJ2-6; D is undetermined. The germline V and J ends were trimmed by 9 bases and 0 bases, with 9 bases remaining between them. The CDR3 has 14 residues. The germline gives CDR1 MGHDK, CDR2 SYGVNS. The CDR3: CASRSVSGANVLTF. DNA of the CDR3: TGTGCCAGTCGCAGTGTCTCTGGGGCCAACGTCCTGACTTTC.

The chain is built from TRBV12-3 or TRBV12-4 and TRBJ2-3; 9 bases match TRBD2. The CDR3 runs 15 residues. The V and J ends lost 2 bases and 1 base, in that order; junction bases with no gene match: 1. Here the CDR3 reads CASSLRTSGTDTQYF. For the CDR3, the DNA is TGTGCCAGCAGTTTAAGGACTAGCGGCACAGATACGCAGTATTTT.

The chain couples TRBV5-1 to TRBJ2-7; 7 bases match TRBD1. Losses at the gene ends were 4 bases for V and 3 bases for J; bases not matched to a gene: 10. This CDR3 has 15 residues. Germline V gene sequence: CDR1 SGHRS, CDR2 YFSETQ. This CDR3 reads CASSRVAGGIYEQYF. CDR3 nucleotide sequence: TGCGCCAGCAGCCGCGTAGCAGGGGGTATCTACGAGCAGTACTTC.

This sequence joins TRBV20-1 and TRBJ1-1; TRBD1 matches at 8 bases. The germline V gene encodes CDR1 DFQATT and CDR2 SNEGSKA (reference sequence). V lost 5 bases, J lost 1 base, and 6 bases stayed unmatched. This CDR3 region has 14 residues. In DNA, the CDR3 is TGCAGTGCTTCAGAGGGGACAGGGAACACTGAAGCTTTCTTT. This sequence encodes CSASEGTGNTEAFF.

This clonotype was counted only a few times. The chain links TRBV20-1 to TRBJ1-2; a possible D gene is TRBD1 (6 bases). With 4 bases removed from V and 5 bases from J, the gap between germline ends came to 17 bases. CDR1 is DFQATT, CDR2 SNEGSKA, per germline (reference sequence). CDR3 length: 14 residues. The CDR3, as DNA: TGCAGTGCTACAAATGGGGACATTGGGTATGGCTACACCTTC. The encoded protein is CSATNGDIGYGYTF.

This chain links TRBV27 with TRBJ2-1, with 11 nucleotides matching TRBD2. The ends lost 5 bases at V and 3 bases at J; junction bases unmatched: 9. CDR3 size: 17 residues. Germline-derived CDR1 and CDR2 are MNHEY and SMNVEV (reference sequence). Here the CDR3 DNA reads TGTGCCAGCAGTCCGCCCCGACTAGCGGGGTTCTACAATGAGCAGTTCTTC. Its translation: CASSPPRLAGFYNEQFF.

This clonotype was detected only a few times. V and J are TRBV7-9 and TRBJ2-1; 8 bases fit TRBD1. Germline V CDR1 and CDR2: SEHNR, FQNEAQ (reference sequence). With V trimmed by 5 bases and J by 5 bases, 8 bases remained unmatched. The CDR3 consists of 15 residues. In DNA form, the CDR3 reads TGTGCCAGCAGCAAACAGGGGGTGTTGGACAATGAGCAGTTCTTC. Translating gives CASSKQGVLDNEQFF.

The chain recombines TRBV25-1 with TRBJ2-7, with D tentatively TRBD2 (6 bases). This CDR3 has 15 amino acids. The V end was cut by 6 bases, the J end by 3 bases, with 18 bases between. CDR1 and CDR2 from the germline V gene are MGHDK and SYGVNS. The CDR3 loop is CASSYPGVVGYEQYF. CDR3 sequence (DNA): TGTGCCAGCAGCTACCCGGGGGTGGTAGGCTACGAGCAGTACTTC.